Detailed here is one T cell receptor (beta chain). Antigen: not known. Assay: immunoSEQ multiplex PCR; the TCRdb copy retains only in-frame clones and omits some. Of roughly 120,000 clones listed, roughly 90% are singletons. This entry belongs to a study of T cell responses to AZD1222 COVID-19 vaccine. General study points: At 160-218 and 743-854, vaccine-associated CD4 TCRs were dominant, and they spanned spike. At baseline, seropositivity was found in only six AZD1222 recipients. Spike-specific TCR repertoires showed rising breadth and depth after two AZD1222 doses. The peak T cell response came first, and repertoires were sampled only after it.

The CDR3 consists of 16 residues. The germline CDR1 and CDR2 sequences are SGDLS and YYNGEE. V was clipped by 4 bases and J by 8 bases, with 22 bases between them. The chain couples TRBV9 to TRBJ2-1, with D possibly matching TRBD2 (7 bases). This receptor was taken from an adult who received the AZD1222 COVID-19 vaccine. The material sequenced was peripheral blood, taken 28 days after the second AZD1222 dose. The CDR3 nucleotides are TGTGCCAGCAGCTCAACTGGGAGGGGGGGCCACGATGAGCAGTTCTTC. Translating it yields CASSSTGRGGHDEQFF.